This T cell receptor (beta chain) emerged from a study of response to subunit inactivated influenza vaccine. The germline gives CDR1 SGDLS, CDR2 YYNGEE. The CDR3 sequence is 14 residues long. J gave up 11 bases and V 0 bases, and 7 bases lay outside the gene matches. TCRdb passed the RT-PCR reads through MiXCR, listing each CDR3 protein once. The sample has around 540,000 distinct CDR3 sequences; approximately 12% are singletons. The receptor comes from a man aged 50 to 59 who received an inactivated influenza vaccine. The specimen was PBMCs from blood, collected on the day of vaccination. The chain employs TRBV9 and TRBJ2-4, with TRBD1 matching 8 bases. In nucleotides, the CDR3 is TGTGCCAGCAGCGTAGCTCCGGACAGGGCGGTTCAGTACTTC. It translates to CASSVAPDRAVQYF. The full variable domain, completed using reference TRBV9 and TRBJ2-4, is DSGVTQTPKHLITATGQRVTLRCSPRSGDLSVYWYQQSLDQGLQFLIQYYNGEERAKGNILERFSAQQFPDLHSELNLSSLELGDSALYFCASSVAPDRAVQYFGAGTRLSVL.